This TCR beta chain was retrieved from a study of siplizumab effects on memory and regulatory T cells (dated by TCRdb to between 2018 and 2020). For the study in its entirety: The study looked at the effect of siplizumab, an anti-CD2 antibody, on alloreactive T-cell subsets in allogeneic mixed lymphocyte reactions made from human PBMCs.

The germline V gene encodes CDR1 SGHDT and CDR2 YYEEEE. Trimming takes 0 bases from V and 0 bases from J, and the germline ends sit 18 bases apart. Measured from the cysteine to the phenylalanine, the CDR3 is 18 residues long. CDR3 DNA only is kept here, 54 bases in frame from base 1. The count of this clone is one. Its antigen has not been determined. Base qualities are not recorded, but no much larger clone differs from it by a single base. The method behind the library was the immunoSEQ multiplex PCR assay. The deep sequencing platform assayed about 10^5 TCR templates per sample. Genomic DNA extracted from sorted T cells was the material used for TCRbeta CDR3 sequencing. As for the original processing: The R programming language was used for the clonal analysis of the TCRbeta CDR3 data. Comparing unstimulated samples against CFSE-low samples taken after the reaction was how alloreactive CD4+ and CD8+ clones were defined. Regulatory or non-regulatory origin was assigned to alloreactive CD4+ clones by matching of sequences to sorted unstimulated Treg and non-Treg repertoires. Sourced from immuneACCESS, this table was stored by TCRdb with only in-frame sequences that have V and J called. A share of the clones is absent; for the studies checked, an unresolved V gene accounts for under half, and the remainder has no known explanation. V and J calls and clone size are copied from that table; D and trimming were computed from the DNA. The table for this sample lists 55,000 to 65,000 clones; around 97% of them were counted only once. Jointly, the top ten make up around 0.99% of the sample.

In three donor pairs, further sequencing was done on unstimulated CD8+ naive, CD4+ memory, CD8+ TEMRA, CD4+ naive and CD8+ effector memory subsets. TCRbeta CDR3 sequencing was performed on sorted unstimulated T cells and on proliferating T cells recovered from mixed lymphocyte reactions. Fresh whole blood from ten HLA-typed healthy donors was used as the source from which PBMCs were isolated. Beyond this particular receptor, the publication reports: Compared with memory T cells, unstimulated naive T cells appeared more diverse, and naive cells seemed to make a substantial contribution to the alloresponse. Because sequences at frequencies below about 10^-5 were poorly captured, only a minor fraction of alloreactive clones could be mapped back to unstimulated subsets. Whether proliferating Tregs from siplizumab cultures were suppressive was not functionally confirmed. For roughly 75-95% of proliferating CD4+ or CD8+ clones, no naive or memory phenotype could be assigned. Among mappable alloreactive CD4+ clones, an average Treg-derived fraction of roughly 70% was observed with siplizumab, compared with less than 35% in control reactions. Siplizumab significantly reduced the cumulative frequency of alloreactive sequences traceable to unstimulated CD4+ memory T cells.

The rearranged chain carries TRBV5-6 and TRBJ1-2; TRBD1 is a possible D gene, resting on 5 matching bases. The source is a human donor in good health. Material for sequencing was naive CD8+ T cells sorted from blood. The cell subset or site label of this sample denotes: unstimulated naive T cells. In nucleotide form, the sequence is TGTGCCAGCAGCTTGGGCCGGGGCTCCGGAGGGCCTAACTATGGCTACACCTTC. This sequence encodes CASSLGRGSGGPNYGYTF.